This T cell receptor (beta chain) was sequenced during a study of T-cell memory formation after mild COVID-19. Study-level information: Largely, TCR clusters stayed within a single donor.

TCRdb fed the 5' RACE reads into MiXCR, producing one record per CDR3 protein. Among hundreds of thousands of distinct CDR3 sequences listed, about 20% were seen once. This TCR was recovered from an adult woman who had mild COVID-19 (a few samples of this study predate the infection). Cell type and time point are not known. The sequencing sample was made of PBMCs or a T cell subset sorted from them (not recorded which).

The CDR3 reads CASSPRFAGGLSSYEQYF. The CDR3 DNA sequence: TGTGCCAGCAGCCCCCGCTTCGCGGGGGGCTTGAGCTCCTACGAGCAGTACTTC. The genes are TRBV3-1 and TRBJ2-7; 8 bases fit TRBD2. The trim removed 4 bases at V and 0 bases at J, leaving 14 bases unmatched. The CDR3 sequence is 18 residues long. Germline CDR1 is LGHDT and CDR2 is YNNKEL (reference sequence).